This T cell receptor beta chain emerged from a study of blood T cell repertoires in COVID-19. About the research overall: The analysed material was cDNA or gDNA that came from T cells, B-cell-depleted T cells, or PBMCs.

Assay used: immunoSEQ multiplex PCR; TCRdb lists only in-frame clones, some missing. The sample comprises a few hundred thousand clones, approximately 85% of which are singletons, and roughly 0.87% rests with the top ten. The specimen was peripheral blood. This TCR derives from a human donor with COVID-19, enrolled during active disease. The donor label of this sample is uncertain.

CDR3 DNA: TGTGCCAGCACAGTCAGTAATTCACCCCTCCACTTT. Translating it yields CASTVSNSPLHF. This chain connects TRBV2 to TRBJ1-6; D ambiguous. V was cut by 7 bases and J by 6 bases, with 7 bases left in between. The CDR3 covers 12 residues. CDR1 is SNHLY, CDR2 FYNNEI, per germline.